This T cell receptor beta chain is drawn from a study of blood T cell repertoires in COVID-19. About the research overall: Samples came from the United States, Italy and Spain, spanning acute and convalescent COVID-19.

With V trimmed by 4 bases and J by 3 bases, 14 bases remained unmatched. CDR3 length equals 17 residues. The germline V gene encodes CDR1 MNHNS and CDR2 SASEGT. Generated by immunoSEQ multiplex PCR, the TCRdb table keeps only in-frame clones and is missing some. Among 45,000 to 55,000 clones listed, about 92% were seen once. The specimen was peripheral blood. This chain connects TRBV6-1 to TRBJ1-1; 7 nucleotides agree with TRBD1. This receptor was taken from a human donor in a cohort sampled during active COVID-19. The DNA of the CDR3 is TGTGCCAGCAGTGGTTCGAAGGGGGCAATGGGACACACTGAAGCTTTCTTT. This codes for CASSGSKGAMGHTEAFF.